This note documents a single TCR beta chain sequence. The target of this receptor is not known. No per-base quality is available; no much larger clone lies one base away. The junction carries 11 bases between V and J, which are trimmed by 1 base and 1 base respectively. CDR1 and CDR2, per the germline V gene, are SGHRS and YFSETQ. The CDR3 spans 15 residues, from the cysteine through the phenylalanine. Solely the CDR3 DNA is kept, with 45 bases framed from the first base. The cohort comprised around 690 healthy bone marrow donors. All cohort members were sampled while nominally healthy, although unrecorded immune exposures were likely present. The donor tested CMV seronegative, placing the donor among the 352 seronegative members of the cohort. A peripheral blood sample was collected from each donor, and TCR beta sequencing was performed on peripheral blood mononuclear cells. Genomic DNA extraction from the blood cell samples was performed with the Qiagen DNeasy Blood Extraction Kit.

These data belong to a study of cytomegalovirus exposure and HLA in healthy donors (dated by TCRdb to about 2017). About the full investigation: According to an earlier analysis of 550 to 750 of the donors, 150 million to 200 million T cells yielded 100 million or so unique TCR beta sequences and around 280 Gb of sequence data. In a later analysis, previously published TCR beta repertoires from roughly 710 donors were re-analyzed and high-resolution HLA genotyping was added so that TCR occurrence patterns could be studied. In addition to the first cohort of 650 to 750 subjects, a separate validation cohort of around 110 different subjects was used. All discovery cohort repertoires had been generated on a single sequencing platform. To decide whether each TCR beta V gene segment behaved as functional or pseudogenic, an earlier analysis of some 580 of the donors relied on high-throughput TCR beta sequencing. About 300 gigabases of sequencing data and some 85 million unique TCR sequences were included in an early release covering 550 to 800 HLA-typed donors. The study profiled the T cell repertoires of about 640 subjects by immunosequencing and related them to cytomegalovirus serostatus. To predict cytomegalovirus infection status, the study combined high-throughput TCR immunosequencing, statistical association of individual TCRs with disease status, and machine learning. Of the 300 to 500 genotyped donors, roughly 80% were placed in the genetic ancestry cluster associated with self-reported Caucasian donors. Roughly 5 DR-DQ haplotypes were handled as single units for association and clustering, since linkage in the cohort was strong. Both class I and class II loci were covered by HLA typing, at four-digit resolution. Across some 400 genotyped donors of the cohort, an average of approximately 240,000 unique TCR beta nucleotide sequences per donor were sequenced, and 15% to 20% of those sequences were non-productive. The study aimed to test whether cataloging public T cell receptors could reveal signatures of past pathogen exposure. The later analysis used no new phenotypic data to find candidate immune exposures, relying instead on TCR beta sequences and their occurrence across donors. Donor age, sex, ethnicity and CMV serostatus were collected together with the repertoire data. A later genetic analysis took genome-wide SNP genotypes for 398 of the 666 donors and used that subset as a discovery cohort. Typing coverage differed by locus: A, B, C, DRB1 and DQB1 were typed in about 620-630 donors, DQA1 in approximately 520, DPA1 in 600 to 610, and DPB1 in roughly 470. Study-level results and caveats: A later analysis found that most CMV-associated TCR beta chains appeared HLA-restricted, with HLA associations seemingly driven largely by CMV exposure. In a later analysis, TCR association rates were found to vary across HLA loci, with the most associated TCRs seen for DRB1 alleles and the fewest for HLA-C alleles. Only TCR beta chains were sequenced in this cohort, and the absence of alpha or paired-chain data limited detectable features. An earlier analysis of 587 of the donors showed that most TCR beta V segments appeared in productive rearrangements either about 87% or about 30% of the time, which broadly matched IMGT annotations. In a later genetic analysis, a missense DCLRE1C variant was associated with V-gene and J-gene trimming of TCR beta chains, and the association was replicated in an independent cohort. Sequencing depth was assumed to be roughly uniform across donors in the presence/absence analyses, though that assumption may not hold. The earlier analysis of some 560 of the donors excluded approximately 15 rarely observed V segments, including chromosome 9 orphons, because counts were too low. It was suggested by the authors that the approach could potentially be generalized to other disease states and immunological phenotypes. The study listed 164 TCR beta chains as associated with cytomegalovirus. Several of the top co-occurrence clusters appeared to be linked to parvovirus B19, influenza, CMV and Epstein-Barr virus, according to a later analysis. Most TCR sequences were observed very rarely across donors, whereas some public TCRs were present in many individuals. The only immune exposure information available for the cohort was CMV serostatus. A group of highly shared sequence variants was considered likely to be a technical artifact of the sequencing pipeline. Linkage disequilibrium might explain the correlated functional status among segregating V segments, but an unknown experimental factor could not be excluded. Because the 87-base-pair reads could not distinguish some IMGT-functional V segments, including TRBV6-2 and TRBV6-3, those segments were excluded. A later genetic analysis reported fewer N-insertions in productive TCRs among donors in an Asian-associated ancestry cluster than the roughly 700-donor mean. A few of the identified cytomegalovirus-associated TCR beta chains were confirmed in vitro to be specific for cytomegalovirus antigens. A later analysis associated 16,951 TCR beta sequences with specific HLA alleles at a false discovery rate of 0.05. The classifier was reported to diagnose cytomegalovirus status with high specificity and sensitivity in both the original and validation cohorts. Because HLA typing was unavailable for some donors at each locus, only the typed subset was used in association tests. When HLA alleles, especially DR and DQ, strongly co-occurred, TCR associations were difficult to assign to individual alleles. Compared with equally common non-associated chains, HLA-associated TCR beta chains in a later analysis were more clonally expanded and had lower generation probabilities. A further reported finding was that TCR beta sequences accurately predicted the HLA-A and HLA-B alleles for most subjects in the first cohort.

Library generation was performed with the immunoSEQ multiplex PCR assay. For the multiplex PCR, a mixture combining 60 forward primers for TCR Vbeta segments and 13 reverse primers for TCR Jbeta segments was used. Amplification of the CDR3 region of rearranged TCR beta genes was performed with a multiplex PCR assay on genomic DNA. Amplified TCR beta libraries were sequenced as 87-base-pair reads on the Illumina HiSeq System. The original pipeline was this. A later analysis counted about 76 million unique TCR beta chains across the 640 or so repertoires, and roughly 11 million of these chains were shared by at least two donors. To remove PCR and sequencing errors, raw reads were error-corrected and collapsed into unique sequences using a nearest-neighbor algorithm that merged closely related sequences. Alignment of CDR3 sequences to IMGT reference sequences was used to assign V, D and J gene segments. For a sequence to be retained, a match of at least six nucleotides to both a V gene segment and a J gene segment was required. A rearrangement was called productive if the CDR3 had no stop codons and remained in frame with V and J, and every other rearrangement was called non-productive. CDR3 was defined according to IMGT convention as the region running from the second conserved V-encoded cysteine to the conserved J-encoded phenylalanine. Sequences without an unambiguous match to a single V gene segment were excluded from the earlier analysis of approximately 600 of the donors. In an earlier analysis of around 590 of the donors, a V segment was called functional when productive rearrangements were above 56.7%, and segregating when the standard deviation between donors exceeded 5%. A statistical classification framework was developed to diagnose cytomegalovirus status using the catalog of TCR beta chain sequences. In a later analysis, TCR nucleotide sequences were compared against IMGT/GENE-DB human TR gene sequences so that V and J genes could be assigned. A later analysis assigned CDR3 sequences and most-parsimonious VDJ recombination scenarios with the TCRdist pipeline. In a later analysis, every TCR beta chain was defined by the combination of its CDR3 amino acid sequence and its V-gene family, and reads without a unique V-gene family were dropped. As a way to deal with suspected cross-contamination and a sequencing artifact, a later analysis dropped roughly 600 nucleotide sequences that were highly shared and had low generation probability. For each public chain, a later analysis derived a clonal expansion index from normalized ranks of inferred template counts within each repertoire. In a later analysis, generation probabilities were computed with a VDJ recombination model fitted to out-of-frame rearrangements, and the resulting probabilities were checked against IGoR. In a later analysis, hypergeometric tests were used to score TCR-TCR, TCR-HLA and TCR-CMV co-occurrence, with a repertoire-size bias correction applied to TCR pairs. To estimate false discovery rates, a later analysis permuted the HLA or CMV assignments 20 times. In a later analysis, co-occurring TCRs were grouped using DBSCAN, and TCRdist sequence similarity was added for clustering within HLA-allele-positive subsets. Co-occurrence clustering excluded repertoires with fewer than 30,000 or more than 120,000 public chains, plus five with anomalous nucleotide sharing. TCRdb provides this immuneACCESS table in a form limited to in-frame rearrangements. Some clones are lacking; in checked studies, under half of them reflect an unresolved V gene, and why the rest are absent is not known. For V, J and clone size, that table is used; D and trimming come from the DNA. The sample yields over 100,000 clones; approximately 87% were counted once. More than 4.5% of the sample is held by the ten biggest clonotypes.

This receptor was obtained from a woman between 25 and 40 years old in good health and CMV-seronegative. The rearrangement joined TRBV5-1 to TRBJ1-1; a confident D gene designation cannot be given. Sequenced material: PBMCs. The sequenced DNA: TGCGCCAGCAGCTTGCTTGCAACGGGGAACACTGAAGCTTTCTTT. Translation gives CASSLLATGNTEAFF.